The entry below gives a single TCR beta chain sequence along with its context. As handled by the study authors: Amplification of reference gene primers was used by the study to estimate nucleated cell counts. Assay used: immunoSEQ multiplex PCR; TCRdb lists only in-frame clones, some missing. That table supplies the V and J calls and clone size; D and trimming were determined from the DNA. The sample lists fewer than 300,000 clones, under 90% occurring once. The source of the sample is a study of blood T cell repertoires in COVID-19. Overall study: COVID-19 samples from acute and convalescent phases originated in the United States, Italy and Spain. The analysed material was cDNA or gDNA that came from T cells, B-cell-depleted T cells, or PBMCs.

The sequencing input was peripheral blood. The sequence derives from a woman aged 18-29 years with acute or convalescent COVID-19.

The chain's CDR3 is CASSLLTGMQETQYF. The CDR3 nucleotides are TGTGCCAGCAGCTTATTGACGGGGATGCAAGAGACCCAGTACTTC. The chain combines TRBV11-2 with TRBJ2-5, with D possibly being TRBD2 (5 bases). V lost 2 bases, J lost 2 bases, and 12 bases lay in between. The CDR3 is 15 residues long. CDR1 and CDR2 (germline): SGHAT, FQNNGV.